The 8 T cell receptor beta chains below all came from one sample that was sequenced in a study of blood T cell repertoires in COVID-19. Produced via immunoSEQ multiplex PCR; TCRdb's table is partial and in-frame only. Of some 230,000 clones in the sample, approximately 80% were seen once. The sequenced material came from peripheral blood. The receptors here all came from a woman aged 55 to 70 who had recovered from COVID-19.

The V and J genes are TRBV5-4 and TRBJ2-1, with TRBD2 matching over 9 bases. Trimming at V came to 4 bases and at J to 7 bases, leaving 9 bases not matched to a gene. Germline V gene lookup returns CDR1 SGHNT and CDR2 YYREEE (reference sequence). This CDR3 is 15 amino acids long. The CDR3 region has the DNA TGTGCCAGCAGCCGAATTAGCGGGGGAAAGAATGAGCAGTTCTTC. It is translated as CASSRISGGKNEQFF.

The table lists this clone with a count of one. The V call is TRBV19, the J call TRBJ1-2; no definite D call. Germline assignment: CDR1 LNHDA and CDR2 SQIVND (reference sequence). The CDR3 is 13 amino acids. V dropped 9 bases and J dropped 8 bases, with 19 bases sitting between them. CDR3 bases: TGTGCCAGCTCCGATTGGGAGGTCGACGGCTACACCTTC. Its protein is CASSDWEVDGYTF.

The V call is TRBV2, the J call TRBJ2-7; 9 nucleotides match TRBD2. The V segment lost 3 bases and the J segment 3 bases; nucleotides outside the gene matches: 3. Germline V gives CDR1 SNHLY, CDR2 FYNNEI. This CDR3 is 14 amino acids long. CDR3 bases: TGTGCCAGCAGTGAGCGGGGGGGCCGCTACGAGCAGTACTTC. Translated, it gives CASSERGGRYEQYF.

This clone was detected once. The rearrangement links TRBV6-5 to TRBJ1-1; TRBD1 is a possible D gene (5 bases). The CDR3 contains 11 residues. The ends were cut back, 7 bases at V and 11 bases at J, with 14 bases in the middle. The germline CDR1 and CDR2 sequences are MNHEY and SVGAGI. CDR3 protein: CASIRQGFAFF. The CDR3 DNA is TGTGCCAGCATACGCCAGGGATTCGCTTTCTTT.

V and J are TRBV7-2 and TRBJ2-7; TRBD2 is a possible D gene (5 bases). Germline V gene lookup returns CDR1 SGHTA and CDR2 FQGNSA. The length of the CDR3 is 17 residues. Trimming cost V 1 base and J 1 base, with 17 bases left between them. The CDR3 bases are TGTGCCAGCAGCTTAGGGTTCCGTGTTGGAGGTTCCTACGAGCAGTACTTC. This sequence encodes CASSLGFRVGGSYEQYF. Complete variable domain (other parts from reference TRBV7-2 and TRBJ2-7): GAGVSQSPSNKVTEKGKDVELRCDPISGHTALYWYRQSLGQGLEFLIYFQGNSAPDKSGLPSDRFSAERTGGSVSTLTIQRTQQEDSAVYLCASSLGFRVGGSYEQYFGPGTRLTVT.

A word on this clone: The sample holds other DNA sequences that translate to the same CDR3. The chain couples TRBV7-3 to TRBJ2-5, with 8 bases identical to TRBD2. CDR3 length equals 16 residues. From germline, CDR1 is SGHTA and CDR2 FQGTGA. With V trimmed by 0 bases and J by 1 base, 4 bases remained unmatched. The CDR3 reads CASSLTGGGIQETQYF. The CDR3 DNA follows: TGTGCCAGCAGCTTAACGGGCGGGGGGATCCAAGAGACCCAGTACTTC.

V and J are TRBV7-3 and TRBJ2-3; 7 nucleotides match TRBD2. V trimming: 1 base; J trimming: 2 bases; junction bases outside the gene matches: 12. CDR1 is SGHTA and CDR2 is FQGTGA in the germline V gene. This CDR3 comprises 18 residues. The CDR3 DNA sequence: TGTGCCAGCAGCTTAAATTATCCCGGACTAGGTTCCACAGATACGCAGTATTTT. Translating it yields CASSLNYPGLGSTDTQYF.

The chain recombines TRBV4-2 with TRBJ2-5; 9 bases line up with TRBD2. CDR3 size: 17 residues. Germline CDR1 and CDR2: LGHNA and YNFKEQ. V was pared by 0 bases and J by 4 bases, with 9 bases of the junction left unmatched. The CDR3: CASSQDAGGGALETQYF. CDR3 DNA: TGTGCCAGCAGCCAAGATGCGGGCGGGGGGGCCTTAGAGACCCAGTACTTC.